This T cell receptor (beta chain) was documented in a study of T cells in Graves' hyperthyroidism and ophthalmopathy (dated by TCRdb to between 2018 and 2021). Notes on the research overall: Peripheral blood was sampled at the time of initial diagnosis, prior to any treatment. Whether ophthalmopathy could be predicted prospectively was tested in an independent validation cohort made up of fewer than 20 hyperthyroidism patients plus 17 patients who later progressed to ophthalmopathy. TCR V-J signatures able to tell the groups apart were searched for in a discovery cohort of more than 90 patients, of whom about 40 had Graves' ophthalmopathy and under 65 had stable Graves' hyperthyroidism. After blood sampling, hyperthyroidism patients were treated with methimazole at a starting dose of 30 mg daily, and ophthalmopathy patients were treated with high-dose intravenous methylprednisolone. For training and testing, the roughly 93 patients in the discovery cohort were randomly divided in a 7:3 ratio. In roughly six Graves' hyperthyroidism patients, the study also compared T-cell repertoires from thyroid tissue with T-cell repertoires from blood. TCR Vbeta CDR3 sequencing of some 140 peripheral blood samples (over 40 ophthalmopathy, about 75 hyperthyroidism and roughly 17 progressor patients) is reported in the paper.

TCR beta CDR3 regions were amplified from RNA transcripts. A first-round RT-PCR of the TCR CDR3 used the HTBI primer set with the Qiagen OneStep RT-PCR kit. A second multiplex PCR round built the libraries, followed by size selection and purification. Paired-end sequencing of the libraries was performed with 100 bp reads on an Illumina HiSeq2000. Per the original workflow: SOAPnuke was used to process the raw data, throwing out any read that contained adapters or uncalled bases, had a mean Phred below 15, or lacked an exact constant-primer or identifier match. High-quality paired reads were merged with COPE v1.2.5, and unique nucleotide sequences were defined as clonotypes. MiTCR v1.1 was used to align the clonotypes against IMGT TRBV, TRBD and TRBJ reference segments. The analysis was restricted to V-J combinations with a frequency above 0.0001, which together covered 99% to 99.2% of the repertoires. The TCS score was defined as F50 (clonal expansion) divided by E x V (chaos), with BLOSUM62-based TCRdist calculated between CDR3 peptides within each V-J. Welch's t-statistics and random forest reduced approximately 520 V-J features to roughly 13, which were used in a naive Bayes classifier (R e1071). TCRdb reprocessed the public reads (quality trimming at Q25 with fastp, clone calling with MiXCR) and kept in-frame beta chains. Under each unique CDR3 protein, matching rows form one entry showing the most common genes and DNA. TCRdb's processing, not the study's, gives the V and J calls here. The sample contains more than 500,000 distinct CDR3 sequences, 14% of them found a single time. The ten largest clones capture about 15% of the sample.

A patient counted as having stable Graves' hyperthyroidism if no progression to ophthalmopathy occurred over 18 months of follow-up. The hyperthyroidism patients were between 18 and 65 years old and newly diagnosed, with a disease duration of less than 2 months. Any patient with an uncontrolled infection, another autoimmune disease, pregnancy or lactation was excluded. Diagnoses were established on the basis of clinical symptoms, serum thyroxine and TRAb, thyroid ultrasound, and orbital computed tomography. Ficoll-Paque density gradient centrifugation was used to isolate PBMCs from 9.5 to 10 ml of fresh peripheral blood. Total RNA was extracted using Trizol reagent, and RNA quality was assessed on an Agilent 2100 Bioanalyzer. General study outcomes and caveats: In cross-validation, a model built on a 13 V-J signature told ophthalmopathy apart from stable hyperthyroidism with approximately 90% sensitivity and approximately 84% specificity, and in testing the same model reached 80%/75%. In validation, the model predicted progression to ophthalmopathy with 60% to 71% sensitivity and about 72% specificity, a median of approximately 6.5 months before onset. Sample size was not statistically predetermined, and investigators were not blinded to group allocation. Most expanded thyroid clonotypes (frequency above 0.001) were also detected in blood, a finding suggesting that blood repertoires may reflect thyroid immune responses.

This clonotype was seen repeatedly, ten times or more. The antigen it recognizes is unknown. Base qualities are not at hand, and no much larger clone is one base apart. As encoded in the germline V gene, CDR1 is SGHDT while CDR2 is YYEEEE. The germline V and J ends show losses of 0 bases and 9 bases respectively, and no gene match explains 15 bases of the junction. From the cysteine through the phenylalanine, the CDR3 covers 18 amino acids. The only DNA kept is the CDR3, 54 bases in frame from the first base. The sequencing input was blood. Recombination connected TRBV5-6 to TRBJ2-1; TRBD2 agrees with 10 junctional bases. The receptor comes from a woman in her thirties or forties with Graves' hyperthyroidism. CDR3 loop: CASSLEGWLAGENGEQFF. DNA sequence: TGTGCCAGCAGCTTGGAGGGGTGGCTAGCGGGAGAAAATGGTGAGCAGTTCTTC.